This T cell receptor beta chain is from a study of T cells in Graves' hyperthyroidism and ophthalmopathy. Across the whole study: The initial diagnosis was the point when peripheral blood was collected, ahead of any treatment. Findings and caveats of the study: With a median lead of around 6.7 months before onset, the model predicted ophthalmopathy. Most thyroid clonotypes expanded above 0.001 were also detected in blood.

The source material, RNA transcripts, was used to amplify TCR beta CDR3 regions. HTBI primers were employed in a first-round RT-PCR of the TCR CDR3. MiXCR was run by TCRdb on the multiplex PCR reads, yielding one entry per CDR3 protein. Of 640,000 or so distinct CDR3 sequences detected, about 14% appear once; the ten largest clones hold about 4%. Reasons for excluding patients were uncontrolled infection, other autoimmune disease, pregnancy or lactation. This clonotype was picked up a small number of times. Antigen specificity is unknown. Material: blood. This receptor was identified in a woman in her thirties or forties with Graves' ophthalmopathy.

CDR3 bases: TGTGCCAGCAGCTTAGGATGGGGGAACGAGCAGTACTTC. Protein sequence: CASSLGWGNEQYF. The chain combines TRBV7-2 with TRBJ2-7; either TRBD1 or TRBD2 may fit D (5 bases each). This CDR3 is 13 amino acids long. Deletions cut 1 base from V and 5 bases from J, with 9 bases between. CDR1 is SGHTA, CDR2 FQGNSA, per germline.